These 17 T cell receptor beta chains originate from one sample sequenced in a study of cytomegalovirus exposure and HLA in healthy donors. Assay used: immunoSEQ multiplex PCR; TCRdb lists only in-frame clones, some missing. Of 150,000 to 200,000 clones in the sample, about four fifths were seen once. Sequencing used PBMCs. The receptors were sampled from a man younger than 35 in good health and CMV-seropositive.

The CDR3 DNA reads as TGTGCCAGCAGCGGCCAACAGGGGAGCACCGGGGAGCTGTTTTTT. It is translated as CASSGQQGSTGELFF. The chain has TRBV9 and TRBJ2-2, with 7 bases lining up with TRBD1. J lost 4 bases, V lost 3 bases, and 6 bases had no gene match. Germline V gene sequence: CDR1 SGDLS, CDR2 YYNGEE. The CDR3 extends over 15 amino acids.

CDR3 sequence: CSAQRGNEQYF. Here the CDR3 DNA reads TGCAGTGCTCAGCGGGGGAACGAGCAGTACTTC. The chain employs TRBV20-1 and TRBJ2-7, with 8 bases matching TRBD2. Germline CDR1 is DFQATT and CDR2 is SNEGSKA (reference sequence). This CDR3 is built from 11 residues. J gave up 5 bases and V 5 bases, and 2 bases lay outside the gene matches.

This chain uses TRBV27 with TRBJ1-1; 10 nucleotides align to TRBD1. CDR1 is MNHEY and CDR2 is SMNVEV in the germline V gene (reference sequence). The CDR3 loop spans 15 amino acids. J lost 5 bases, V lost 6 bases, and 9 bases had no gene match. CDR3 coding DNA: TGTGCCAGCAGCCGGGACAGGGGAATTCGGACTGAAGCTTTCTTT. Translating gives CASSRDRGIRTEAFF.

This clone came up once. This chain joins TRBV4-2 and TRBJ2-7; 13 bases match TRBD2. CDR3 length equals 17 residues. Germline V gene data show CDR1 as LGHNA and CDR2 as YNFKEQ. With V trimmed by 2 bases and J by 0 bases, 4 bases remained unmatched. CDR3 residues: CASSQPGTSGASYEQYF. CDR3 in DNA: TGTGCCAGCAGCCAACCTGGGACTAGCGGGGCCTCCTACGAGCAGTACTTC.

The chain has TRBV15 and TRBJ2-1, with TRBD2 identical over 8 bases. The CDR3 totals 17 residues. Germline V gene sequence: CDR1 LNHNV, CDR2 YYDKDF (reference sequence). Unmatched junction bases numbered 10, after V lost 0 bases and J lost 6 bases. Here the CDR3 DNA reads TGTGCCACCAGCAGAGATACTCGGCTAGCGGGTCGCAATGAGCAGTTCTTC. This gives the protein CATSRDTRLAGRNEQFF.

The chain carries TRBV6-8 and TRBJ1-2; a possible D gene is TRBD1 (6 bases). The CDR3 consists of 14 residues. Per the germline V gene, CDR1 is MNHGY and CDR2 is SAAAGT. Trimming took off 8 bases at V and 8 bases at J, with 21 bases between the two ends. CDR3 sequence (DNA): TGTGCCAGCGTCAATTGCCAGGGGCTTCGGGGCTACACCTTC. Translation: CASVNCQGLRGYTF.

The chain carries TRBV29-1 and TRBJ2-7, with D unclear. The CDR3 extends over 12 amino acids. Germline loops: CDR1 SQVTM, CDR2 ANQGSEA. V shed 3 bases and J shed 2 bases, with 8 bases lying between them. The CDR3, as DNA: TGCAGCGTTGAGGGCAGTACCTACGAGCAGTACTTC. It encodes CSVEGSTYEQYF.

This clone was picked up one time. The gene calls are TRBV11-2 and TRBJ2-1; TRBD1 agrees at 8 bases. This CDR3 has 15 amino acids. Per the germline V gene, CDR1 is SGHAT and CDR2 is FQNNGV. V shed 5 bases and J 7 bases; nucleotides not matched to a gene: 10. The CDR3 DNA reads as TGTGCCAGCAGCCCAGGACAGGGTCTTTCAAATGAGCAGTTCTTC. Protein sequence: CASSPGQGLSNEQFF.

V is TRBV29-1 and J is TRBJ2-1; 11 bases are a match to TRBD2. V lost 5 bases to trimming and J lost 4 bases; unmatched junction nucleotides: 7. CDR3 length: 15 residues. Germline CDR1 and CDR2: SQVTM and ANQGSEA. CDR3 region: CSVPAGTSGYNEQFF. CDR3 coding DNA: TGCAGCGTTCCTGCCGGGACTAGCGGTTACAATGAGCAGTTCTTC.

V gene TRBV9 combines with J gene TRBJ2-3, with D tentatively TRBD2 (5 bases). The germline V gene has CDR1 SGDLS and CDR2 YYNGEE. Trimming removed 1 base from V and 2 bases from J, with 11 bases in between. This CDR3 region has 15 residues. Here the CDR3 DNA reads TGTGCCAGCAGCGTATCCGGGATTAACACAGATACGCAGTATTTT. It yields the protein CASSVSGINTDTQYF.

The chain is built from TRBV2 and TRBJ1-1; 7 bases line up with TRBD1. The junction had 12 bases not matched to a gene; V was cut back by 7 bases and J by 4 bases. Germline CDR1 reads SNHLY; CDR2 reads FYNNEI. The CDR3 has 15 amino acids. The CDR3 coding sequence is TGTGCCAGCACCGAAGGGACAGCCCGAACCACTGAAGCTTTCTTT. Its translation is CASTEGTARTTEAFF.

The chain links TRBV19 to TRBJ2-1; TRBD2 agrees at 12 bases. Germline CDR1 and CDR2: LNHDA and SQIVND (reference sequence). The CDR3 runs to 15 residues. V lost 6 bases, J lost 6 bases, and 6 bases stayed unmatched. The CDR3 sequence: CASSRTSGNRNEQFF. CDR3 sequence (DNA): TGTGCCAGTAGCCGGACTAGCGGGAACCGCAATGAGCAGTTCTTC.

This clone was picked up one time. The chain uses TRBV11-2 and TRBJ2-7; TRBD2 aligns across 10 bases. Germline-derived CDR1 and CDR2 are SGHAT and FQNNGV. The V segment lost 4 bases and the J segment 1 base; nucleotides outside the gene matches: 4. CDR3 length: 15 amino acids. CDR3 loop: CASSSVAGGSYEQYF. Written as DNA, the CDR3 is TGTGCCAGCAGCTCGGTAGCGGGAGGTTCCTACGAGCAGTACTTC.

This clone was found a few times. The rearrangement links TRBV28 to TRBJ1-5; no definite D call. Germline V lookup: CDR1 MDHEN, CDR2 SYDVKM. Trimming removed 3 bases at V and 5 bases at J, with 8 bases between. The CDR3 has 13 amino acids. CDR3 bases: TGTGCCAGCAGTTTCCGTAATTATCAGCCCCAGCATTTT. Residues: CASSFRNYQPQHF.

V gene TRBV19 combines with J gene TRBJ1-1; TRBD1 matches at 10 bases. V shed 3 bases, J shed 3 bases, and the junction held 7 bases outside the gene matches. The CDR3 runs 16 residues. Germline assignment: CDR1 LNHDA and CDR2 SQIVND (reference sequence). As DNA, the CDR3 is TGTGCCAGTAGTATCATGACAGGGGGCACTGACACTGAAGCTTTCTTT. It encodes CASSIMTGGTDTEAFF.

The V and J genes are TRBV6-5 and TRBJ1-4; 8 bases are shared with TRBD1. V was pared by 5 bases and J by 8 bases, with 7 bases of the junction left unmatched. CDR1 and CDR2 (germline): MNHEY, SVGAGI. The length of the CDR3 is 14 residues. The CDR3 DNA sequence: TGTGCCAGCAGTCCGGACAGGGATCGCGAAAAACTGTTTTTT. Protein product: CASSPDRDREKLFF.

The chain carries TRBV2 and TRBJ2-7; D is ambiguous. The CDR3 has 13 residues. CDR1 SNHLY and CDR2 FYNNEI come from the germline V gene. V was pared by 6 bases and J by 3 bases, with 12 bases between. The CDR3 DNA is TGTGCCAGCAGGTCTATGTCCCTCTACGAGCAGTACTTC. It yields the protein CASRSMSLYEQYF.